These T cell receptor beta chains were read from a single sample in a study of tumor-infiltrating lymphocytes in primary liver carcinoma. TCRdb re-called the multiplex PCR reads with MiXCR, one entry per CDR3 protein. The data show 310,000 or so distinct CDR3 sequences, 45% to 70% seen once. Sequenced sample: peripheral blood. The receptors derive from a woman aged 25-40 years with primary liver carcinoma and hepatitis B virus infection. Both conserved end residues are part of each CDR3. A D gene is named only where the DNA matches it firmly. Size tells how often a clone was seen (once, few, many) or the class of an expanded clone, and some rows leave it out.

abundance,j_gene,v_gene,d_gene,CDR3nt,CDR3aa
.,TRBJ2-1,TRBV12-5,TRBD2,TGTGCTAGTGGCACCCCAGCGGGAGGGGATCAGCAGTTCTTC,CASGTPAGGDQQFF
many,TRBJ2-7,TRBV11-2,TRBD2,TGTGCCAGCAGCATTGCTAGCGGGGCCTCGTCCTACGAGCAGTACTTC,CASSIASGASSYEQYF
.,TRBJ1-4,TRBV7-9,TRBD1,TGTGCCATCCAGGGGGCGAGAAGTTCGGCACTGTTTTTT,CAIQGARSSALFF
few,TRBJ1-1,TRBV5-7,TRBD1,TGTGCCAGCAGCAAGGAAGGACAGGGCACTGAAGCTTTCTTT,CASSKEGQGTEAFF
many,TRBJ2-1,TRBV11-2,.,TGTGCCAGCAGCCCGAATATCAGGGGTGATGAGCAGTTCTTC,CASSPNIRGDEQFF
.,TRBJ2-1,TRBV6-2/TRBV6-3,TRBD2,TGTGCCAGCACCGGCCGGGGGGGGAATGGGCAGTTCTTC,CASTGRGGNGQFF
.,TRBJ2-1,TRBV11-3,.,TGTGCCAGCAACTTATACAACCTGGGTAGGACTCCTAGGGGGAATGAGCAGTTCTTC,CASNLYNLGRTPRGNEQFF
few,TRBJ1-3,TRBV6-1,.,TGTGCCAGCAGAGACGGAGTATTTGGGGGAAACACCATATATTTT,CASRDGVFGGNTIYF
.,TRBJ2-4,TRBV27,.,TGTGCCAGCACCGCTTGGGGGATCGGGGGTCGGATTCAGTACTTC,CASTAWGIGGRIQYF
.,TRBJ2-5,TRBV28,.,TGTGCCAGCAGTCCCCTGGTGGGCGATACACAAGAGACCCAGTACTTC,CASSPLVGDTQETQYF
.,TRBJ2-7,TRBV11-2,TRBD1,TGTGCCAGTAGCTGGGGACAGGGACACTACGAGCAGTACTTC,CASSWGQGHYEQYF
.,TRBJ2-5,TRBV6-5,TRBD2,TGTGCCATCAGTTCACTAGCGGGAGGAGAAGAGACCCAGTACTTC,CAISSLAGGEETQYF
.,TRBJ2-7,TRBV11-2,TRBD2,TGTGCCAGCAGCCTAGTGGGAGGGCCCTACAAGCAGTACTTC,CASSLVGGPYKQYF
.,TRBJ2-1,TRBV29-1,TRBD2,TGCAGCGTTGAAGGTAGCGGGAGTGTTGGTGAGCAGTTCTTC,CSVEGSGSVGEQFF
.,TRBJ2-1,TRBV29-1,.,TGCAGCAGGTCCAGGGGCCTGGAGTACAATGAGCAGTTCTTC,CSRSRGLEYNEQFF
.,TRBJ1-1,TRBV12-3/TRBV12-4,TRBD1,TGTGCCATCAGTCCATGGGGGACAGGGGTACGGAATTTGAACACTGAAGGTTTCTTT,CAISPWGTGVRNLNTEGFF
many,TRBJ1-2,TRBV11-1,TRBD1,TGTGCCAGCAGCTCTCCGGGACAGGGACCTAAGCCCTATGGCTACACCTTC,CASSSPGQGPKPYGYTF
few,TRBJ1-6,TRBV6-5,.,TGTGCCAGCAGTCCGGACGGGAGCTCCTATAATTCACCCCTCCACTTT,CASSPDGSSYNSPLHF
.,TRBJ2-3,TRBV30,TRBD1,TGTGCCGCCGACGAACAGGGGACAGATACGCAGTATTTT,CAADEQGTDTQYF
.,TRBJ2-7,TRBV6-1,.,TGTGCCAGCTTCGTCTACGAGCAGTACTTC,CASFVYEQYF
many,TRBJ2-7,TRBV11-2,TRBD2,TGTGCCAGCAGCTCCGTAGCGGGAGTCTCCTACGAGCAGTACTTC,CASSSVAGVSYEQYF
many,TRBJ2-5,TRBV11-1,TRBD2,TGTGCCAGCAGCTCGCTCCGGGAGGGAGAGACCCAGTACTTC,CASSSLREGETQYF
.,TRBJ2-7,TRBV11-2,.,TGTGCCAGCAGCACCCTGTTCAGGGGACCCTACTACGAGCAATACTTC,CASSTLFRGPYYEQYF
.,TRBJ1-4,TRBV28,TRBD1,TGTGCCAGTCAGGGGGAGGAAAAACTGTTTTTT,CASQGEEKLFF
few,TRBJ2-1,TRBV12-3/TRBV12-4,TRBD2,TGTGCCAGCAGTTTGAGAGGGACTAGTAGTGAGCAGTTCTTC,CASSLRGTSSEQFF
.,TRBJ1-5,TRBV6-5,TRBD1,TGTGCCAGCAGACCGGACAGGGGCACTCAGCCCCAGCATTTT,CASRPDRGTQPQHF
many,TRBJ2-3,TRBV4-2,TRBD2,TGTGCCAGCAGCCAAGGGGGGCTCGCTAGCGGGAATCAAGCAGATACGCAGTATTTT,CASSQGGLASGNQADTQYF
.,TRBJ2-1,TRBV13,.,TGTGCCAGCAGCCTACGGACAGCCGAGGATGAGCGGTTCTTC,CASSLRTAEDERFF
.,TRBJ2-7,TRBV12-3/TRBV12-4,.,TGTGCCAGCAGTTTACAACTAGTGGGGCCCGAGCAGTACTTC,CASSLQLVGPEQYF
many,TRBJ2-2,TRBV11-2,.,TGTGCCAGCAGCTTAGGGTCTGGCGGGGAGCTGTTTTTT,CASSLGSGGELFF
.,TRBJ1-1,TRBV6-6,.,TGTGCCAGCAGTTACGGTGATACAGCGAACACTGAAGCTTTCTTT,CASSYGDTANTEAFF
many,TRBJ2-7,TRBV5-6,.,TGTGCCAGCAGCCGAGGACCCAACTACGAGCAGTACTTC,CASSRGPNYEQYF
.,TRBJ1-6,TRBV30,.,TGTGCCTGGTCGGGACTGCTACATTCACCCCTCCACTTT,CAWSGLLHSPLHF
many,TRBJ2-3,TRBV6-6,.,TGTGCCAGCGGCCGATCCGATACGCAGTATTTT,CASGRSDTQYF
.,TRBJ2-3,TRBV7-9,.,TGTGCCAGCAGCTTAACGGGAAATCAGCCCCAGTATTTT,CASSLTGNQPQYF
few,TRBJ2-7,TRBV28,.,TGTGCCAGCAGTTTAGTAGGCTTTGAGCAGTACTTC,CASSLVGFEQYF
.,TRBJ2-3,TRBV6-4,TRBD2,TGTGCCACCAACATAAGCGGGAGTCTGATCTGCACAGATACGCAGTATTTT,CATNISGSLICTDTQYF
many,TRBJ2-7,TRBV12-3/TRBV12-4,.,TGTGCCAGCAGCACCTCGCGCGAGCAGTACTTC,CASSTSREQYF
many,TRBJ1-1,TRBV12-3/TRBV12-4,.,TGTGCCAGCAGTTTGGTCGGGGCCACTGAAGCTTTCTTT,CASSLVGATEAFF
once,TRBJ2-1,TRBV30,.,TGTGCCTGGGTGGTTGAGTTCGTGGTCAATGAGCAGTTCTTC,CAWVVEFVVNEQFF
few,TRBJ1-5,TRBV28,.,TGTCGCGAGGGCAATCAGCCCCAGCATTTT,CREGNQPQHF
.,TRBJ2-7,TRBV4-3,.,TGCGCCAGCAACCAAGATAGCCCCACCTACGAGCAGTACTTC,CASNQDSPTYEQYF
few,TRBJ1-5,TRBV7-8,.,TGTGCCAGCAGCTTGACCCTGGACGGTTATCAGCCCCAGCATTTT,CASSLTLDGYQPQHF
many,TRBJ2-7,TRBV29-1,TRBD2,TGCAGCGTTGAAAGCCGGGAGGGCCTTAATGAGCAGTACTTC,CSVESREGLNEQYF
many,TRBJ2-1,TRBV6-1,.,TGTGCCAGCACACGGACTTTGGGCACTGAGCAGTTCTTC,CASTRTLGTEQFF